Each of the 25 T cell receptor beta chains below was sequenced from the same sample in a study of T-cell reconstitution after alpha-beta-depleted transplantation in children. Library preparation (for TCRbeta) was performed with unique molecular identifiers. TCRdb passed the PCR reads through MiXCR, listing each CDR3 protein once. The table shows around 440,000 distinct CDR3 sequences, with under 12% occurring only once. The sample consisted of PBMCs, taken before TCRalphabeta/CD19-depleted stem cell transplant. Receptors originate from a child aged 2-15 years with inherited bone marrow failure, due to receive a stem cell transplant.

In this sample, this clonotype turned up many times. V is TRBV27 and J is TRBJ1-1; D remains unclear. The CDR3 spans 13 residues. Trimming removed 4 bases from V and 5 bases from J, with 11 bases in between. CDR1 MNHEY and CDR2 SMNVEV come from the germline V gene (reference sequence). The CDR3 bases are TGTGCCAGCAGTTGGGGAGGGATAACTGAAGCTTTCTTT. The encoded protein is CASSWGGITEAFF.

This chain connects TRBV20-1 to TRBJ2-5; TRBD2 is a possible D gene (6 bases). Germline V gene lookup returns CDR1 DFQATT and CDR2 SNEGSKA (reference sequence). Deletions cut 3 bases from V and 4 bases from J, with 15 bases between. CDR3 length: 14 amino acids. This CDR3 reads CSASGGISAETQYF. DNA of the CDR3: TGCAGTGCTAGTGGCGGGATCAGCGCAGAGACCCAGTACTTC.

The chain recombines TRBV3-1 with TRBJ2-7; possible D gene TRBD2, 6 bases. V lost 2 bases, J lost 0 bases, and 11 bases lay in between. Germline assignment: CDR1 LGHDT and CDR2 YNNKEL (reference sequence). This CDR3 spans 15 amino acids. The CDR3 protein is CASSQQIAVSYEQYF. Written as DNA, the CDR3 is TGTGCCAGCAGCCAACAGATAGCGGTCTCCTACGAGCAGTACTTC.

This clonotype came up many times. J is TRBJ2-2 and V is TRBV12-3 or TRBV12-4; 7 bases are a match to TRBD2. V lost 6 bases and J lost 4; bases outside the gene matches: 8. The CDR3 consists of 15 residues. The CDR3 region has the DNA TGTGCCAGCAGCTGGCGCGGGAGCGTCACCGGGGAGCTGTTTTTT. Translation: CASSWRGSVTGELFF.

This chain joins TRBV29-1 and TRBJ2-1; 13 bases line up with TRBD2. Germline V gene data show CDR1 as SQVTM and CDR2 as ANQGSEA. The CDR3 contains 16 residues. Unmatched junction bases numbered 5, after V lost 3 bases and J lost 3 bases. The CDR3 nucleotides are TGCAGCGTTGAGAGCTGGACTAGCGGGAGCTACAATGAGCAGTTCTTC. Its protein product is CSVESWTSGSYNEQFF.

Points on this clonotype: One base away lies a much larger clone, so this may be a sequencing read error. The rearrangement uses TRBV7-9 and TRBJ2-1; D is undetermined. Between the trimmed V and J ends, which lost 1 base and 6 bases, there was a span of 10 bases. From germline, CDR1 is SEHNR and CDR2 FQNEAQ (reference sequence). The CDR3 is 14 residues long. As DNA, the CDR3 is TGTGCCAGCAGCTTAGGCGCCCGTTGCAATGAGCAGTTCTTC. Translation: CASSLGARCNEQFF.

This clonotype has only a few counts. The chain employs TRBV4-3 and TRBJ1-2; TRBD1 agrees at 11 bases. The J segment lost 6 bases and the V segment lost 7 bases, leaving 10 bases of the junction unmatched. CDR3 length: 15 amino acids. Germline V lookup: CDR1 LGHNA, CDR2 YSLEER. CDR3: CASKFRDRGNNGYTF. Written as DNA, the CDR3 is TGCGCCAGCAAATTCCGGGACAGGGGGAACAATGGCTACACCTTC.

This clonotype occurred many times. V and J are TRBV28 and TRBJ2-7, with 8 bases identical to TRBD2. Germline CDR1 MDHEN, CDR2 SYDVKM. CDR3 length: 16 residues. The J segment lost 2 bases and the V segment lost 6 bases, leaving 12 bases of the junction unmatched. This chain's CDR3 is CASSLELADLTYEQYF. CDR3 coding DNA: TGTGCCAGCAGCTTGGAACTAGCGGACTTAACCTACGAGCAGTACTTC.

This clonotype turned up a few times. This chain links TRBV23-1 with TRBJ2-2; D not certain. TRBV23-1 is annotated as an ORF whose role is uncertain. This CDR3 is 15 amino acids long. The V and J ends lost 2 bases and 6 bases respectively, with 13 bases between them. The DNA for the CDR3 is TGCGCCAGCAGTCAACGCCGCGGACCGCCCGGGGAGCTGTTTTTT. Translation: CASSQRRGPPGELFF.

This clonotype was found many times. The chain recombines TRBV24-1 with TRBJ2-4; D not certain. CDR1 KGHDR and CDR2 SFDVKD come from the germline V gene. CDR3 length: 12 amino acids. The V gene lost 9 bases and the J gene lost 4 bases, with 9 bases spanning the gap. The CDR3 DNA sequence: TGTGCCACCGGTGCGCCTAAAAACATTCAGTACTTC. Translating gives CATGAPKNIQYF.

For the CDR3, the DNA is TGTGCCTGGAGTGTAGCTGTGGTAACCTCCTACGAGCAGTACTTC. Amino acids: CAWSVAVVTSYEQYF. The chain has TRBV30 and TRBJ2-7; D is unclear. The CDR3 sequence is 15 residues long. V gave up 0 bases and J gave up 0 bases, with 12 bases separating them. CDR1 is GTSNPN, CDR2 SVGIG, per germline (reference sequence).

This clonotype was seen at least ten times. The J gene is TRBJ2-5, the V gene TRBV7-9; maybe TRBD1 (6 bases). This CDR3 contains 17 residues. The ends were cut back, 2 bases at V and 0 bases at J, with 16 bases in the middle. Germline CDR1 is SEHNR and CDR2 is FQNEAQ (reference sequence). CDR3 amino acids: CASSLRVGAAYQETQYF. As DNA, the CDR3 is TGTGCCAGCAGCTTAAGAGTGGGGGCCGCTTACCAAGAGACCCAGTACTTC.

This clonotype was counted at least ten times. The chain recombines TRBV3-1 with TRBJ2-5; possible D gene TRBD2, 6 bases. The length of the CDR3 is 18 residues. Germline CDR1 and CDR2: LGHDT and YNNKEL (reference sequence). V was trimmed by 1 base and J by 5 bases, leaving 23 bases between them. The CDR3 coding sequence is TGTGCCAGCAGCCAAGGCCGCCCCAGTAGCGGATGGGAGGAGACCCAGTACTTC. As protein: CASSQGRPSSGWEETQYF.

The rearrangement joins TRBV20-1 to TRBJ2-7, with 7 bases lining up with TRBD2. Per germline, CDR1 DFQATT and CDR2 SNEGSKA (reference sequence). The CDR3 totals 15 residues. J gave up 7 bases and V 2 bases, and 14 bases lay outside the gene matches. The CDR3 sequence: CSARHAASGGLEQYF. CDR3 nucleotides: TGCAGTGCTAGACACGCGGCTAGCGGTGGGTTGGAGCAGTACTTC.

This clonotype came up many times. The chain recombines TRBV28 with TRBJ2-7; 9 nucleotides agree with TRBD1. The germline V gene has CDR1 MDHEN and CDR2 SYDVKM. Trimming cost V 6 bases and J 2 bases; bases outside gene matches: 8. The CDR3 runs to 15 residues. CDR3 loop: CASSPPGTGTYEQYF. The CDR3 region has the DNA TGTGCCAGCAGCCCTCCCGGGACAGGGACCTACGAGCAGTACTTC.

A note on this clonotype: A read error may explain this, as a much larger clone is one base away. The chain combines TRBV3-1 with TRBJ2-7, with D perhaps matching TRBD2 (5 bases). V was shortened by 4 bases and J by 5 bases, with 18 bases between the two germline ends. The CDR3 contains 15 residues. Germline V lookup: CDR1 LGHDT, CDR2 YNNKEL (reference sequence). CDR3 coding DNA: TGTGCCAGCAGCCCCGGCCTAAGAGGAGGCCACGAGCAGTACTTC. Its protein product is CASSPGLRGGHEQYF.

This clonotype was observed at least ten times. The V and J genes are TRBV10-3 and TRBJ1-1, with D possibly TRBD1 on 5 matching bases. From germline, CDR1 is ENHRY and CDR2 SYGVKD. Trimming stripped 2 bases from V and 5 bases from J, with 6 bases between. The CDR3 consists of 12 residues. The CDR3 loop is CAISEGGTEAFF. Written as DNA, the CDR3 is TGTGCCATCAGTGAGGGGGGAACTGAAGCTTTCTTT.

Ten or more counts support this clonotype. This chain joins TRBV11-2 and TRBJ2-1, with D possibly TRBD2 on 6 matching bases. The CDR3 has 13 amino acids. The V gene lost 5 bases and the J gene lost 2 bases, with 7 bases spanning the gap. The germline CDR1 and CDR2 sequences are SGHAT and FQNNGV. CDR3 DNA: TGTGCCAGCAGCCGGGAGCCCTACAATGAGCAGTTCTTC. This translates into CASSREPYNEQFF.

Ten or more counts support this clonotype. This chain uses TRBV20-1 with TRBJ1-2, with D hard to call. From germline, CDR1 is DFQATT and CDR2 SNEGSKA (reference sequence). This CDR3 spans 13 amino acids. Trimming took 5 bases from V and 4 from J, leaving 14 bases between them. The CDR3 DNA reads as TGCAGTGCTGGAACCCAGAGCCTCTATGGCTACACCTTC. This sequence encodes CSAGTQSLYGYTF.

With respect to this clonotype: A much bigger clone sits one base away, suggesting this may be a read error. The chain joins TRBV4-2 to TRBJ2-7; 7 nucleotides align to TRBD1. Germline loops: CDR1 LGHNA, CDR2 YNFKEQ. V shed 5 bases, J shed 5 bases, and the junction held 15 bases outside the gene matches. The CDR3 consists of 16 residues. The CDR3 sequence is CASSTDTGVDLHEQYF. CDR3 bases: TGTGCCAGCAGCACTGATACAGGGGTGGATTTACACGAGCAGTACTTC.

The chain employs TRBV5-6 and TRBJ1-4; TRBD1 matches at 7 bases. Germline V lookup: CDR1 SGHDT, CDR2 YYEEEE. The CDR3 totals 16 residues. Germline trimming cut 4 bases from V and 3 bases from J; bases unmatched to any gene: 9. The CDR3 protein is CASSPMDRSANEKLFF. CDR3 coding DNA: TGTGCCAGCAGCCCCATGGACAGGTCGGCTAATGAAAAACTGTTTTTT.

About this clonotype itself: A much bigger clone sits one base away, suggesting this may be a read error. The rearrangement joins TRBV15 to TRBJ2-1; D is possibly TRBD2 (5 bases). This CDR3 is built from 15 residues. Germline lookup yields CDR1 LNHNV and CDR2 YYDKDF (reference sequence). The CDR3, as DNA: TGTGCCACCAGCAGAGAACTAGTGACCTACAATGAGCGGTTCTTC. Its translation: CATSRELVTYNERFF.

This clonotype was detected a few times. V gene TRBV5-8 combines with J gene TRBJ1-1, with D possibly being TRBD1 (5 bases). V was pared by 4 bases and J by 11 bases, with 21 bases between. The CDR3 runs 14 residues. Germline V gene lookup returns CDR1 SGHTS and CDR2 YDEGEE. The CDR3: CASSPTGGRSGAFF. The CDR3 DNA reads TGTGCCAGCAGCCCGACGGGGGGGAGAAGTGGGGCTTTCTTT.

This clonotype was observed at least ten times. The chain links TRBV12-3 or TRBV12-4 to TRBJ1-2; D call uncertain. CDR3 length: 13 residues. V was trimmed by 7 bases and J by 4 bases, leaving 13 bases between them. The CDR3 region is CASNYRLAYGYTF. CDR3 nucleotides: TGTGCCAGCAACTACCGGCTTGCCTATGGCTACACCTTC.

This clonotype has more than one count but fewer than ten. The chain links TRBV7-2 to TRBJ1-1; perhaps TRBD1 as D (6 bases). Trimming took 6 bases from V and 8 from J, leaving 19 bases between them. Germline CDR1 reads SGHTA; CDR2 reads FQGNSA. The CDR3 loop spans 14 amino acids. The CDR3 bases are TGTGCCAGCAGGGGGGTGGGGGGCCAGTTCGAAGCTTTCTTT. This gives the protein CASRGVGGQFEAFF.